Listed below are T cell receptor beta chains from one sample, sequenced in a study of early stage breast cancer tumors. The data were produced by immunoSEQ multiplex PCR, yet TCRdb's version contains in-frame clones alone and is incomplete. The data contain more than 15,000 clones, more than 70% of them seen just once; the ten biggest clones take up around 1.8%. Sequences were obtained from blood. The receptors originated from a person between 65 and 79 years old with breast cancer. Each CDR3 is given with its conserved first and last residue. D genes are given only for firm matches. The listing skips clone size in some rows; elsewhere it reads once, few, many or a size class.

d_gene	v_gene	j_gene	abundance	CDR3nt	CDR3aa
TRBD1	TRBV28	TRBJ1-5	NA	TGTGCCAGCAGTTTCAGGGGGTTAAATCAGCCCCAGCATTTT	CASSFRGLNQPQHF
NA	TRBV28	TRBJ2-7	NA	TGTGCCAGCAGTTCGGATGGGTGGGAACAAGGGGTCGGGGGGCAGTACTTC	CASSSDGWEQGVGGQYF
TRBD1	TRBV7-9	TRBJ1-2	once	TGTGCCAGCAGCTTAGACAGGGGGGGCTACACCTTC	CASSLDRGGYTF
NA	TRBV30	TRBJ1-5	few	TGTGCCTGGAGTGTACGGGATGGTTATCAGCCCCAGCATTTT	CAWSVRDGYQPQHF
NA	TRBV18	TRBJ1-6	NA	TGTGCCAGCTCACCACGTAGCAGGGAAAATTCACCCCTCCACTTT	CASSPRSRENSPLHF
NA	TRBV5-4	TRBJ1-3	NA	TGTGCCAGCAGCTTGGCAGGTGGAAACACCATATATTTT	CASSLAGGNTIYF
NA	TRBV6-6	TRBJ1-2	NA	TGTGCCAGCAGTTACTTACAGGTAGCTAACTATGGCTACACCTTC	CASSYLQVANYGYTF
TRBD2	TRBV19	TRBJ2-3	NA	TGTGCCAGTAGTATAGGGGCGGGGGGCACCGATACGCAGTATTTT	CASSIGAGGTDTQYF
TRBD1	TRBV30	TRBJ1-5	NA	TGTGCCTGGGACAGGGGGCGTCGAAGCAATCAGCCCCAGCATTTT	CAWDRGRRSNQPQHF
TRBD2	TRBV6-1	TRBJ2-1	NA	TGTGCCAGCAGTGAAATTAGCGGGGGCCGCTCCTACAATGAGCAGTTCTTC	CASSEISGGRSYNEQFF
TRBD1	TRBV7-2	TRBJ1-1	NA	TGTGCCAGCCGGGGACAGCCAAACACTGAAGCTTTCTTT	CASRGQPNTEAFF
TRBD1	TRBV5-5	TRBJ2-2	once	TGTGCCAGCAGCTTGGTTCAGGGGGCGCCCACCGGGGAGCTGTTTTTT	CASSLVQGAPTGELFF
NA	TRBV5-1	TRBJ1-1	NA	TGCGCCAGCAGCCCACAGGGTATAAGGAACACTGAAGCTTTCTTT	CASSPQGIRNTEAFF
TRBD1	TRBV5-1	TRBJ1-2	NA	TGCGCCAGCAGCTTGGGGACAGGGGAGGATGGCTACACCTTC	CASSLGTGEDGYTF
NA	TRBV27	TRBJ1-2	NA	TGTGCCAGCAGTTTATTAGGGGCGGGAGGCTACACCTTC	CASSLLGAGGYTF
TRBD2	TRBV7-2	TRBJ2-7	NA	TGTGCCAGCAGCCCGTACAGCGGGGGGATTTTACGCGAGCAGTACTTC	CASSPYSGGILREQYF
NA	TRBV6-1	TRBJ2-5	NA	TGTGCCAGCAGTGAGTTCGGGACACACCAAGAGACCCAGTACTTC	CASSEFGTHQETQYF
NA	TRBV7-2	TRBJ1-1	NA	TGTGCCAGCAGCTTGTTGGGCCAGGGGTACACTGAAGCTTTCTTT	CASSLLGQGYTEAFF
NA	TRBV19	TRBJ1-5	NA	TGTGCCAGTACCCCGGAGGCTTGGCAGCCCCAGCATTTT	CASTPEAWQPQHF
NA	TRBV2	TRBJ1-2	NA	TGTGCCAGCAGTGAAACCCTTCAGTATGGCTACACCTTC	CASSETLQYGYTF
TRBD1	TRBV2	TRBJ1-1	NA	TGTGCCTCTAAAGGACAGGCGAACACTGAAGCTTTCTTT	CASKGQANTEAFF
TRBD1	TRBV30	TRBJ1-2	NA	TGTGCCTGGAGTGTAAGGACGCGACAGGGGGCGCGAGGCTACACCTTC	CAWSVRTRQGARGYTF
TRBD2	TRBV27	TRBJ2-7	NA	TGTGCCAGCAGTTCGGCTAGCGGGGGCTACGAGCAGTACTTC	CASSSASGGYEQYF
TRBD1	TRBV15	TRBJ1-2	NA	TGTGCCACCAGCAGGGCCGTGACAGGGGATGAATATGGCTACACCTTC	CATSRAVTGDEYGYTF
TRBD1	TRBV5-1	TRBJ2-7	NA	TGCGCCAGCAGCCCCAACCCCAGGGGGAGCTCCTACGAGCAGTACTTC	CASSPNPRGSSYEQYF
NA	TRBV29-1	TRBJ2-1	NA	TGCAGCGTTGAAGATTGGGGAGGCGCCAGAAGCTCCTACAATGAGCAGTTCTTC	CSVEDWGGARSSYNEQFF
TRBD1	TRBV5-8	TRBJ1-2	NA	TGTGCCAGCAGCCGACCCGGGACAGGGGATGGCTACACCTTC	CASSRPGTGDGYTF
TRBD1	TRBV6-5	TRBJ2-1	NA	TGTGCCAGCAGCTGGACAGGTCCCTACAATGAGCAGTTCTTC	CASSWTGPYNEQFF
TRBD1	TRBV18	TRBJ1-6	few	TGTGCCAGCTCACCAACAGGGGGGAATTCACCCCTCCACTTT	CASSPTGGNSPLHF
TRBD2	TRBV9	TRBJ2-3	NA	TGTGCCAGCAGCGTAGCAATAGCGGGGCCCGGTTCCACAGATACGCAGTATTTT	CASSVAIAGPGSTDTQYF
NA	TRBV12-5	TRBJ1-1	NA	TGTGCTAGTGGTTTGGAAGGACAGAAGGTTGTTGAAGCTTTCTTT	CASGLEGQKVVEAFF